In its sample, the clone carrying this TCR beta chain was seen many times. This CDR3 spans 14 amino acids. The germline gives CDR1 SGHTA, CDR2 FQGTGA. The germline V and J ends were trimmed by 1 base and 5 bases, with 8 bases remaining between them. A J-beta primer mix and a sample-barcoded 5' primer were used in a second PCR of about 7 to 12 cycles. TCRdb analysed the 5' RACE reads with MiXCR anew, one entry per CDR3 protein. The profile shows around 1,000,000 distinct CDR3 sequences, approximately 26% of them singletons. The sample comes from a study of blood T cells in healthy people across ages. Another study also made use of these data, one on T cells of mothers and their children.

This receptor was taken from a girl aged 2 to 9 in good health. Source material: blood. The V gene is TRBV7-3, the J gene TRBJ2-2; D is undetermined. The chain's CDR3 is CASSLIPSTGELFF. In DNA, the CDR3 is TGTGCCAGCAGCTTAATTCCGTCGACCGGGGAGCTGTTTTTT.